The table lists the clone carrying this TCR beta chain with a count of one. As yet, its antigen is unknown. Only in-frame clones appear in the TCRdb table, and some are missing; sequencing was by immunoSEQ multiplex PCR. This table holds more than 95,000 clones, roughly 93% found once. Germline trimming cut 4 bases from V and 9 bases from J; bases unmatched to any gene: 2. Germline-derived CDR1 and CDR2 are MNHEY and SVGEGT. The CDR3 runs to 13 residues. This specimen belongs to a study of T cell responses to AZD1222 COVID-19 vaccine. The study's findings and limits: Donors, mostly white British, included more females; clonal diversity was possibly underestimated. Spike-specific TCR breadth and depth both grew after two AZD1222 doses. Spike-wide coverage was observed for vaccine-associated CD4 TCRs, with dominant responses at 160-218 and 743-854. Nearly half of unique spike-specific TCRs reportedly avoided B.1.351 and B.1.1.7 mutated regions.

This chain joins TRBV6-2 or TRBV6-3 and TRBJ2-1; 11 nucleotides agree with TRBD1. The sequence derives from an adult who received the AZD1222 COVID-19 vaccine. This material consisted of peripheral blood, taken 28 days after the second AZD1222 dose. This chain's CDR3 is CASSSGQGGEQFF. CDR3 bases: TGTGCCAGCAGTTCGGGACAGGGGGGTGAGCAGTTCTTC.